The entry below describes one TCR beta chain. Antigen specificity is unknown. The data derive from a study of cytomegalovirus exposure and HLA in healthy donors. Study-level results: Certain indistinguishable V segments, among them TRBV6-2 and TRBV6-3, were excluded. Later work found that TCR association rates differed between HLA loci; DRB1 had the most and HLA-C the fewest.

This PCR relied on a set of 60 Vbeta primers and 13 Jbeta primers. Assay: immunoSEQ multiplex PCR; the TCRdb copy retains only in-frame clones and omits some. The sample lists roughly 200,000 clones, 77% occurring once. The CDR3 extends over 11 amino acids. Trimming took 2 bases from V and 8 from J, leaving 4 bases between them. Germline CDR1 is SGHVS and CDR2 is FQNEAQ. The J gene is TRBJ2-1, the V gene TRBV7-8; D ambiguous. The TCR was taken from a woman in her sixties in good health and CMV-seropositive. The specimen sequenced was PBMCs. The CDR3 is CASSLQYEQFF. The CDR3 DNA follows: TGTGCCAGCAGCTTACAGTATGAGCAGTTCTTC.